This TCR beta chain was captured in a study of T cell responses to AZD1222 COVID-19 vaccine. The data were produced by immunoSEQ multiplex PCR, yet TCRdb's version contains in-frame clones alone and is incomplete. The table records roughly 33,000 clones, approximately 78% of them present only once. From germline, CDR1 is LNHNV and CDR2 YYDKDF (reference sequence). This CDR3 is built from 17 residues. Between the trimmed V and J ends, which lost 7 bases and 0 bases, there was a span of 16 bases. For this clone: Its matching antigen is unknown.

Study-wide findings and caveats: White British donors predominated, females outnumbered males, and clonal diversity was possibly underestimated. Unmutated variant regions are reportedly the target of nearly half of TCRs that are spike-specific.

Pooled together were second doses at about 4 or about 12 weeks. The source of this sequence is an adult who received the AZD1222 COVID-19 vaccine. J is TRBJ2-6 and V is TRBV15; D tentatively fits TRBD1 or TRBD2 (5 bases each). The input for sequencing was peripheral blood, taken 28 days after the second AZD1222 dose. CDR3 DNA: TGTGCCACCACCCCGGGACGTAGACTCTCTGGGGCCAACGTCCTGACTTTC. Protein sequence: CATTPGRRLSGANVLTF.